Listed below are T cell receptor beta chains from one sample, sequenced in a study of T cell responses to AZD1222 COVID-19 vaccine. Libraries were prepared by immunoSEQ multiplex PCR; TCRdb keeps only in-frame clonotypes and omits some of them. Of fewer than 150,000 clones in the sample, approximately 93% were seen once. Here the sequenced sample was peripheral blood, taken on day 0 of AZD1222 vaccination. The origin of the receptors is an adult in good health. CDR3s include the opening cysteine and the closing phenylalanine or tryptophan. A D gene is named only where the DNA matches it firmly. Clone size appears in some rows only: once, few, many, or a class for an expanded clone.

D: NA
J: TRBJ2-7
V: TRBV2
size: NA
CDR3: CASKREGVYEQYF
DNA: TGTGCCAGCAAGAGAGAGGGGGTCTACGAGCAGTACTTC

D: NA
J: TRBJ1-5
V: TRBV6-1
size: NA
CDR3: CASSEQGSGQPQHF
DNA: TGTGCCAGCAGTGAACAGGGTTCTGGACAGCCCCAGCATTTT

D: TRBD1
J: TRBJ2-7
V: TRBV29-1
size: NA
CDR3: CSVWDSLYEQYF
DNA: TGCAGCGTTTGGGACAGCCTCTACGAGCAGTACTTC

D: TRBD1
J: TRBJ1-4
V: TRBV9
size: once
CDR3: CASSRTGESARSNEKLFF
DNA: TGTGCCAGCAGCCGGACAGGGGAATCCGCAAGGTCTAATGAAAAACTGTTTTTT

D: NA
J: TRBJ1-2
V: TRBV6-6
size: NA
CDR3: CASGRGANYGYTF
DNA: TGTGCCAGCGGGCGGGGGGCAAACTATGGCTACACCTTC

D: NA
J: TRBJ1-3
V: TRBV27
size: NA
CDR3: CASSSAAGSRNTIYF
DNA: TGTGCCAGCAGTTCGGCAGCAGGATCGAGAAACACCATATATTTT

D: NA
J: TRBJ1-2
V: TRBV7-2
size: NA
CDR3: CASSSQGANYGYTF
DNA: TGTGCCAGCAGCTCCCAGGGAGCTAACTATGGCTACACCTTC

D: TRBD1
J: TRBJ2-2
V: TRBV7-2
size: NA
CDR3: CASSAGTANTGELFF
DNA: TGTGCCAGCAGCGCCGGGACAGCGAACACCGGGGAGCTGTTTTTT

D: NA
J: TRBJ1-3
V: TRBV6-5
size: NA
CDR3: CASTLGRSGNTIYF
DNA: TGTGCCAGCACTCTAGGCCGCTCTGGAAACACCATATATTTT

D: NA
J: TRBJ1-5
V: TRBV6-5
size: NA
CDR3: CASSGPGGGGQPQHF
DNA: TGTGCCAGCAGCGGGCCCGGAGGGGGTGGTCAGCCCCAGCATTTT

D: NA
J: TRBJ1-2
V: TRBV7-9
size: NA
CDR3: CASSLVTRNDGYTF
DNA: TGTGCCAGCAGCTTAGTTACGCGCAACGATGGCTACACCTTC

D: NA
J: TRBJ2-3
V: TRBV7-9
size: NA
CDR3: CASSGYQEMNTQYF
DNA: TGTGCCAGCAGTGGTTATCAGGAGATGAATACGCAGTATTTT

D: TRBD2
J: TRBJ2-7
V: TRBV27
size: NA
CDR3: CASRREGIGEQYF
DNA: TGTGCCAGCAGGCGGGAGGGCATCGGTGAGCAGTACTTC

D: TRBD1
J: TRBJ1-1
V: TRBV6-5
size: NA
CDR3: CASSRQGLKTEAFF
DNA: TGTGCCAGCAGCCGACAGGGTCTGAAGACTGAAGCTTTCTTT

D: TRBD2
J: TRBJ2-3
V: TRBV7-9
size: NA
CDR3: CASSLASLLAGADTQYF
DNA: TGTGCCAGCAGCTTAGCGTCTCTGCTAGCGGGAGCCGATACGCAGTATTTT

D: NA
J: TRBJ1-6
V: TRBV4-3
size: NA
CDR3: CASSPYRVGSPLHF
DNA: TGCGCCAGCAGCCCGTATAGGGTCGGTTCACCCCTCCACTTT

D: NA
J: TRBJ1-2
V: TRBV29-1
size: NA
CDR3: CSVEKGDKIYGYTF
DNA: TGCAGCGTTGAGAAGGGGGACAAGATCTATGGCTACACCTTC

D: NA
J: TRBJ1-6
V: TRBV4-1
size: few
CDR3: CASSQGLGLVVALHF
DNA: TGCGCCAGCAGCCAAGGGTTGGGGCTGGTCGTGGCCCTCCACTTT

D: NA
J: TRBJ1-5
V: TRBV18
size: NA
CDR3: CASSLGPYQPQHF
DNA: TGTGCCAGCTCCCTCGGCCCCTATCAGCCCCAGCATTTT

D: NA
J: TRBJ2-2
V: TRBV28
size: once
CDR3: CACLGSNTGELFF
DNA: TGTGCCTGTCTAGGGTCGAACACCGGGGAGCTGTTTTTT

D: TRBD2
J: TRBJ2-1
V: TRBV6-2/TRBV6-3
size: NA
CDR3: CASSYGAGGPVNNEQFF
DNA: TGTGCCAGCAGTTACGGCGCGGGAGGGCCAGTTAACAATGAGCAGTTCTTC

D: NA
J: TRBJ1-5
V: TRBV19
size: NA
CDR3: CASSPKGPGGNSNQPQHF
DNA: TGTGCCAGTAGTCCGAAGGGACCGGGGGGAAATAGCAATCAGCCCCAGCATTTT

D: TRBD1
J: TRBJ1-2
V: TRBV30
size: NA
CDR3: CAWSVHRGTGTGGYTF
DNA: TGTGCCTGGAGTGTACATCGTGGGACAGGGACTGGTGGCTACACCTTC

D: NA
J: TRBJ1-2
V: TRBV5-4
size: NA
CDR3: CASSLEGVGGYTF
DNA: TGTGCCAGCAGCTTGGAGGGGGTAGGCGGCTACACCTTC

D: NA
J: TRBJ2-7
V: TRBV13
size: NA
CDR3: CASSLGPHNEQYF
DNA: TGTGCCAGCAGCTTGGGACCCCATAACGAGCAGTACTTC

D: NA
J: TRBJ1-5
V: TRBV28
size: NA
CDR3: CASSSQQGSNQPQHF
DNA: TGTGCCAGCAGTTCACAACAGGGCAGCAATCAGCCCCAGCATTTT

D: TRBD2
J: TRBJ2-2
V: TRBV9
size: NA
CDR3: CASSVGLAGSVSTGELFF
DNA: TGTGCCAGCAGCGTCGGACTAGCGGGGTCGGTTAGCACCGGGGAGCTGTTTTTT

D: NA
J: TRBJ2-1
V: TRBV5-5
size: NA
CDR3: CASSSGLYNEQFF
DNA: TGTGCCAGCAGCTCGGGACTTTACAATGAGCAGTTCTTC

D: TRBD1
J: TRBJ1-1
V: TRBV18
size: NA
CDR3: CASSPEQGFGTEAFF
DNA: TGTGCCAGCTCACCGGAACAGGGGTTTGGCACTGAAGCTTTCTTT

D: TRBD1
J: TRBJ1-1
V: TRBV9
size: NA
CDR3: CASSVGQGGTEAFF
DNA: TGTGCCAGCAGCGTTGGACAGGGCGGGACTGAAGCTTTCTTT

D: NA
J: TRBJ1-1
V: TRBV6-5
size: NA
CDR3: CASSYSIQVGAEAFF
DNA: TGTGCCAGCAGTTACTCGATACAGGTCGGCGCTGAAGCTTTCTTT

D: TRBD1
J: TRBJ2-7
V: TRBV29-1
size: NA
CDR3: CSVVGSTGTSYEQYF
DNA: TGCAGCGTTGTGGGATCGACAGGGACCTCCTACGAGCAGTACTTC

D: NA
J: TRBJ1-3
V: TRBV7-9
size: NA
CDR3: CASSLVSSAGGNTIYF
DNA: TGTGCCAGCAGCTTAGTATCTTCAGCGGGAGGAAACACCATATATTTT

D: NA
J: TRBJ2-7
V: TRBV21-1
size: NA
CDR3: CGLTSGSYEQYF
DNA: TGTGGACTCACTAGCGGTTCCTACGAGCAGTACTTC

D: NA
J: TRBJ1-2
V: TRBV7-9
size: NA
CDR3: CASSRPTQEIYGYTF
DNA: TGTGCCAGCAGCCGGCCCACACAGGAGATCTATGGCTACACCTTC

D: TRBD2
J: TRBJ2-7
V: TRBV4-1
size: once
CDR3: CASSQKGALAGGRYEQYF
DNA: TGCGCCAGCAGCCAAAAAGGGGCGCTAGCGGGGGGACGCTACGAGCAGTACTTC

D: TRBD1
J: TRBJ1-1
V: TRBV3-1/TRBV3-2
size: NA
CDR3: CASSLTGGVTEAFF
DNA: TGTGCCAGCAGCTTGACAGGGGGTGTGACTGAAGCTTTCTTT

D: TRBD2
J: TRBJ2-1
V: TRBV29-1
size: NA
CDR3: CSARLAGSSYNEQFF
DNA: TGCAGCGCAAGACTAGCGGGGAGCTCCTACAATGAGCAGTTCTTC

D: NA
J: TRBJ1-3
V: TRBV30
size: NA
CDR3: CAWKGLGNTIYF
DNA: TGTGCCTGGAAAGGGCTCGGAAACACCATATATTTT

D: NA
J: TRBJ2-5
V: TRBV30
size: NA
CDR3: CAWALRPSGTQYF
DNA: TGTGCCTGGGCCCTTAGGCCTAGTGGGACCCAGTACTTC

D: NA
J: TRBJ1-6
V: TRBV4-2
size: NA
CDR3: CASSQVTTSNSPLHF
DNA: TGTGCCAGCAGCCAAGTTACGACTTCGAATTCACCCCTCCACTTT

D: TRBD1
J: TRBJ1-6
V: TRBV7-9
size: NA
CDR3: CASTTQAGGSPLHF
DNA: TGTGCCAGTACGACCCAGGCAGGGGGTTCACCCCTCCACTTT

D: TRBD1
J: TRBJ1-5
V: TRBV5-1
size: NA
CDR3: CASSLNRGDQPQHF
DNA: TGCGCCAGCAGCTTGAACAGGGGGGATCAGCCCCAGCATTTT

D: TRBD1
J: TRBJ1-5
V: TRBV4-3
size: NA
CDR3: CASSYRTGTENQPQHF
DNA: TGCGCCAGCAGCTACCGAACCGGGACAGAAAATCAGCCCCAGCATTTT

D: TRBD2
J: TRBJ2-2
V: TRBV6-5
size: once
CDR3: CASSRTSGRAGELFF
DNA: TGTGCCAGCAGCCGGACTAGCGGGAGGGCCGGGGAGCTGTTTTTT

D: NA
J: TRBJ1-5
V: TRBV2
size: NA
CDR3: CASSVPNQPQHF
DNA: TGTGCCAGCAGTGTTCCCAATCAGCCCCAGCATTTT

D: TRBD1
J: TRBJ1-5
V: TRBV6-2/TRBV6-3
size: NA
CDR3: CASSYSKGQGIYQPQHF
DNA: TGTGCCAGCAGTTACTCTAAGGGACAGGGGATTTATCAGCCCCAGCATTTT

D: NA
J: TRBJ1-3
V: TRBV10-3
size: NA
CDR3: CAIAAHSGNTIYF
DNA: TGTGCCATCGCAGCTCACTCTGGAAACACCATATATTTT

D: NA
J: TRBJ1-5
V: TRBV7-9
size: NA
CDR3: CASSLGGESQPQHF
DNA: TGTGCCAGCAGCTTAGGGGGCGAGAGTCAGCCCCAGCATTTT

D: TRBD1
J: TRBJ1-2
V: TRBV13
size: NA
CDR3: CASSTGTGSNYGYTF
DNA: TGTGCCAGCAGCACCGGGACAGGGTCTAACTATGGCTACACCTTC

D: TRBD1
J: TRBJ1-1
V: TRBV28
size: NA
CDR3: CASSLRDRTEAFF
DNA: TGTGCCAGCAGTTTAAGGGACAGGACCGAAGCTTTCTTT

D: NA
J: TRBJ1-5
V: TRBV6-5
size: NA
CDR3: CASGRGGNQPQHF
DNA: TGTGCCAGCGGCAGGGGAGGCAATCAGCCCCAGCATTTT

D: NA
J: TRBJ1-2
V: TRBV21-1
size: NA
CDR3: CASSPNGRRLYGYTF
DNA: TGTGCCAGCAGCCCAAATGGAAGGCGCCTCTATGGCTACACCTTC

D: NA
J: TRBJ1-1
V: TRBV5-1
size: NA
CDR3: CASSLLDPMNTEAFF
DNA: TGCGCCAGCAGCTTGTTAGATCCAATGAACACTGAAGCTTTCTTT